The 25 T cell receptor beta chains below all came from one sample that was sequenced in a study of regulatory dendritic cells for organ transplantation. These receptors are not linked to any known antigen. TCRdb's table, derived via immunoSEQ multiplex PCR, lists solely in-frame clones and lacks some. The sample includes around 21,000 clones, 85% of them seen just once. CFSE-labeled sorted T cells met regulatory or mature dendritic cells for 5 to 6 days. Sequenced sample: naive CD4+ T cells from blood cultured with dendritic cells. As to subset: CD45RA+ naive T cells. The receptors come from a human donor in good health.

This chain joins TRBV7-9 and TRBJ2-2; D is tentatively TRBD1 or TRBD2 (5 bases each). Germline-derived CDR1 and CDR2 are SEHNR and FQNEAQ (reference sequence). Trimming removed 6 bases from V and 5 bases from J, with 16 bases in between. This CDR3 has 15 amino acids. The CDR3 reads CASSSTAEGTGELFF. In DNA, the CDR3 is TGTGCCAGCAGTTCTACAGCAGAGGGGACCGGGGAGCTGTTTTTT.

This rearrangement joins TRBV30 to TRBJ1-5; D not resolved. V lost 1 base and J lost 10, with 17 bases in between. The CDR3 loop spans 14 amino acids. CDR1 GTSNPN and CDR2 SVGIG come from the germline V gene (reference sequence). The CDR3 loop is CAWSGLGLNGPQHF. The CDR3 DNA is TGTGCCTGGAGTGGGTTAGGGTTGAATGGTCCCCAGCATTTT. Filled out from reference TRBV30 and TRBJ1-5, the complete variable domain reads SQTIHQWPATLVQPVGSPLSLECTVEGTSNPNLYWYRQAAGRGLQLLFYSVGIGQISSEVPQNLSASRPQDRQFILSSKKLLLSDSGFYLCAWSGLGLNGPQHFGDGTRLSIL.

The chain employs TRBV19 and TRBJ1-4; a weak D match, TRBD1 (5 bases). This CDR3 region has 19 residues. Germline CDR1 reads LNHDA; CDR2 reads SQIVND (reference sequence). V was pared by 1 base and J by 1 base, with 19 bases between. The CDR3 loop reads CASSIVGDSLSETNEKLFF. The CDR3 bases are TGTGCCAGTAGTATAGTAGGGGATTCATTGTCGGAAACTAATGAAAAACTGTTTTTT.

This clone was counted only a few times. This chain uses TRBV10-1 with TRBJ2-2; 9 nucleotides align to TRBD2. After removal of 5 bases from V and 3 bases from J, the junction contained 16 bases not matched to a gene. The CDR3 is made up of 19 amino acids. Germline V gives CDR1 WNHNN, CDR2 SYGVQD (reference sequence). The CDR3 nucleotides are TGCGCCAGCAGTCCCTACCTGGTGGCTAGCGGGACCGACACCGGGGAGCTGTTTTTT. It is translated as CASSPYLVASGTDTGELFF.

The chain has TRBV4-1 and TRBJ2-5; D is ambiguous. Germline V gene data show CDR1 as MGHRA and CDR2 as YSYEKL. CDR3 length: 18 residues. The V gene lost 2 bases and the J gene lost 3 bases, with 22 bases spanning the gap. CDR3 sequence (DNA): TGCGCCAGCAGCCAATGGTCTTGGTACAGAGCCAGAGAAGAGACCCAGTACTTC. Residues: CASSQWSWYRAREETQYF.

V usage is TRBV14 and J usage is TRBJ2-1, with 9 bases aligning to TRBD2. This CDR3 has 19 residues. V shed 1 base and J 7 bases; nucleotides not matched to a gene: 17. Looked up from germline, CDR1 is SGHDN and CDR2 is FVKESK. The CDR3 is CASSQVRFYSGRVVNEQFF. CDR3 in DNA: TGTGCCAGCAGCCAAGTCCGATTTTATAGCGGGAGAGTTGTAAATGAGCAGTTCTTC.

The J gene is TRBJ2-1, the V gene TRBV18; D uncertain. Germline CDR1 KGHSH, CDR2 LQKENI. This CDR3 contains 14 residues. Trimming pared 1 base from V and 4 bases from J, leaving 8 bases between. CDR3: CASSPLEKYNEQFF. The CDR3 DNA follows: TGTGCCAGCTCACCACTGGAGAAATACAATGAGCAGTTCTTC.

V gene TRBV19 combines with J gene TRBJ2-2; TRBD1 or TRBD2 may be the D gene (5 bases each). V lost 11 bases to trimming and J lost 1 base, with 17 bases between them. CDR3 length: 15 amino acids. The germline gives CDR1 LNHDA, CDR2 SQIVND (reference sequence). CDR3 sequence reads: CAGLPGPRNTGELFF. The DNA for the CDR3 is TGTGCCGGCCTCCCGGGACCCAGGAACACCGGGGAGCTGTTTTTT.

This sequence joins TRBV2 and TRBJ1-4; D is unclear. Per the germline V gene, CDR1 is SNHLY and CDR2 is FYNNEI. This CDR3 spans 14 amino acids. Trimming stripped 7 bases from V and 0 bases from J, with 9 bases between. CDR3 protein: CASTLEATNEKLFF. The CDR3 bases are TGTGCCAGCACCCTGGAAGCAACTAATGAAAAACTGTTTTTT.

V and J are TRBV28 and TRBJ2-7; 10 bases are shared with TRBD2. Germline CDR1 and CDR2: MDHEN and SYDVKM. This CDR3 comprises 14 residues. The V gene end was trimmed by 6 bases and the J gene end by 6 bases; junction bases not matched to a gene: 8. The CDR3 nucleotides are TGTGCCAGCAGCCCAACTAGCGGGGTCGGCGAGCAGTACTTC. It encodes CASSPTSGVGEQYF. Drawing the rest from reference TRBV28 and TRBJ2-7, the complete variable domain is DVKVTQSSRYLVKRTGEKVFLECVQDMDHENMFWYRQDPGLGLRLIYFSYDVKMKEKGDIPEGYSVSREKKERFSLILESASTNQTSMYLCASSPTSGVGEQYFGPGTRLTVT.

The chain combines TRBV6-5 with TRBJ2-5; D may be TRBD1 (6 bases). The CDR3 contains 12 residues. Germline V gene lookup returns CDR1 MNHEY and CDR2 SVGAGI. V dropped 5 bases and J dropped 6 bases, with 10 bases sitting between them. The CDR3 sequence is CASSRGTKTQYF. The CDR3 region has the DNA TGTGCCAGCAGTAGGGGGACGAAGACCCAGTACTTC.

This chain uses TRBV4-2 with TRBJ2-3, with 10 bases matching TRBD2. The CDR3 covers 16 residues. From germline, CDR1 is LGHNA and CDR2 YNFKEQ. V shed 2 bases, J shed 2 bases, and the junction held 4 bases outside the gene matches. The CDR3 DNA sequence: TGTGCCAGCAGCCAAAGACTAGCGGGTAACACAGATACGCAGTATTTT. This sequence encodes CASSQRLAGNTDTQYF.

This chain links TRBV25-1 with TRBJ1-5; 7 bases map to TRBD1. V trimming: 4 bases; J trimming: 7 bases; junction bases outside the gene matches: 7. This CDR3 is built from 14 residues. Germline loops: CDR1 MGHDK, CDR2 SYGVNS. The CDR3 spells CASSGTGVWQPQHF. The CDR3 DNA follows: TGTGCCAGCAGTGGGACAGGCGTGTGGCAGCCCCAGCATTTT.

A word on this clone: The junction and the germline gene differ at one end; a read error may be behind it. The CDR3 loop is CASSELWSANFITRKF. The CDR3 DNA follows: TGTGCCAGCAGTGAACTCTGGTCCGCCAATTTCATTACGCGGAAGTTC. The chain is built from TRBV6-1 and TRBJ2-7; D gene uncertain. This CDR3 is built from 16 residues. CDR1 MNHNS and CDR2 SASEGT come from the germline V gene.

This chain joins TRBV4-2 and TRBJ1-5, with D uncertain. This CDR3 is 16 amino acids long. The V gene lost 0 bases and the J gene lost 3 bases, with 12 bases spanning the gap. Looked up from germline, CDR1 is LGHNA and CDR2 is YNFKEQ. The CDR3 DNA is TGTGCCAGCAGCCAAGATGAAGGGAAGAACAATCAGCCCCAGCATTTT. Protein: CASSQDEGKNNQPQHF.

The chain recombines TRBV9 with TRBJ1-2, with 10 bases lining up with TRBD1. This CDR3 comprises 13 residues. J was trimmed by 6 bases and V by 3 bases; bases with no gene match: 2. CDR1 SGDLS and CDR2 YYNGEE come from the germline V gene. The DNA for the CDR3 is TGTGCCAGCAGCGCAGGGACAGGGGATGGCTACACCTTC. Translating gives CASSAGTGDGYTF.

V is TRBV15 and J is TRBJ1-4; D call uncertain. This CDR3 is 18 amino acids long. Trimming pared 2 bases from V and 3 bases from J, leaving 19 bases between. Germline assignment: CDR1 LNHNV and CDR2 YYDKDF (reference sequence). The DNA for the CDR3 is TGTGCCACCAGCAGATCGGTGACTCGAAACGGCGCTAATGAAAAACTGTTTTTT. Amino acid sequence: CATSRSVTRNGANEKLFF.

CDR3 loop: CASKDADTQYF. CDR3 DNA: TGTGCCAGCAAGGACGCAGATACGCAGTATTTT. This chain links TRBV6-1 with TRBJ2-3, with D uncertain. The germline CDR1 and CDR2 sequences are MNHNS and SASEGT. The CDR3 runs to 11 residues. V dropped 7 bases and J dropped 4 bases, with 6 bases sitting between them.

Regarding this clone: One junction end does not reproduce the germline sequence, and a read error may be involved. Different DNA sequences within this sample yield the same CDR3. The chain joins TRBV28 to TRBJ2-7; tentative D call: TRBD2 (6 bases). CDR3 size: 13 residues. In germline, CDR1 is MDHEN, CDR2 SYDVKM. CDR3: CAISGAVIYEQYF. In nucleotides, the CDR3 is TGCGCCATCTCGGGAGCCGTAATCTACGAGCAGTACTTC.

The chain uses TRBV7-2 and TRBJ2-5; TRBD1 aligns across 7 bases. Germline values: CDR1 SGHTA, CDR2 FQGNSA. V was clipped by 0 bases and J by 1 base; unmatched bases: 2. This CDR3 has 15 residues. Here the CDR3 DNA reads TGTGCCAGCAGCTTAGCGGGGACAGCCCAAGAGACCCAGTACTTC. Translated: CASSLAGTAQETQYF. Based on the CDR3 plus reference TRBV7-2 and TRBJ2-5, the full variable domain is GAGVSQSPSNKVTEKGKDVELRCDPISGHTALYWYRQSLGQGLEFLIYFQGNSAPDKSGLPSDRFSAERTGGSVSTLTIQRTQQEDSAVYLCASSLAGTAQETQYFGPGTRLLVL.

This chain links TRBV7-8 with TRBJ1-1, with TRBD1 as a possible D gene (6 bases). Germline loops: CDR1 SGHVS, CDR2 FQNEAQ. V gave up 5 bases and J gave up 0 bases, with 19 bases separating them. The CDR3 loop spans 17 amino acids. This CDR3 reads CASSDGTRLRMNTEAFF. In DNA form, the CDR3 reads TGTGCCAGCAGCGACGGGACACGACTACGGATGAACACTGAAGCTTTCTTT.

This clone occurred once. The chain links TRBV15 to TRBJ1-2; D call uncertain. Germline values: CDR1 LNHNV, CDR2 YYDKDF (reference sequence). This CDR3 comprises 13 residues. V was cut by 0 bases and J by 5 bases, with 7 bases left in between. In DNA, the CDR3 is TGTGCCACCAGCAGAGATTACAATTATGGCTACACCTTC. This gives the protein CATSRDYNYGYTF.

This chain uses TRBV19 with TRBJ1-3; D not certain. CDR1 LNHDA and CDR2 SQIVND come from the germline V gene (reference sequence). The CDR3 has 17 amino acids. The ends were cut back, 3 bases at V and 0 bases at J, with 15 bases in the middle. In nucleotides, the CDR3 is TGTGCCAGTAGTATGGTCCCCAAATCGAGCTCTGGAAACACCATATATTTT. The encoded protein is CASSMVPKSSSGNTIYF.

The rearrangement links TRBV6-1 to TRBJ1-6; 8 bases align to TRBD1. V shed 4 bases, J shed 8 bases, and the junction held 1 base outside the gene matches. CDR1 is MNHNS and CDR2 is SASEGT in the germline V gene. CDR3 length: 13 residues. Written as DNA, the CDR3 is TGTGCCAGCAGTGGACAGGGGCATTCACCCCTCCACTTT. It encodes CASSGQGHSPLHF.

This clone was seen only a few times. CDR3 loop: CASRIQGYTEAFF. DNA for the CDR3: TGCGCCAGCAGGATACAGGGGTACACTGAAGCTTTCTTT. This rearrangement joins TRBV5-1 to TRBJ1-1; 7 bases align to TRBD1. The CDR3 is 13 amino acids. Germline CDR1 reads SGHRS; CDR2 reads YFSETQ. Trimming removed 5 bases from V and 3 bases from J; junction bases left unmatched: 4.